These T cell receptor beta chains were read from a single sample in a study of identical twins. TCRdb reanalysed the 5' RACE reads using MiXCR and keeps one entry per CDR3 protein. This table has some 97,000 distinct CDR3 sequences, less than 6.5% appearing once. Specimen: memory T cells sorted from blood. These receptors all come from a woman between 45 and 65 years old in good health. Both conserved end residues are trimmed from each CDR3. A D gene is named only where the DNA matches it firmly.

j_call,v_call,d_call,cdr3_aa
TRBJ1-5,TRBV24-1,NA,ATSEGGGLEPQH
TRBJ1-5,TRBV7-8,NA,ASSFGVWQPQH
TRBJ2-3,TRBV24-1,NA,ATSDSAKTDTQY
TRBJ2-7,TRBV7-9,NA,ASSYGTGIYEQY
TRBJ2-5,TRBV6-1,NA,ASVKSSAIKETQY
TRBJ2-3,TRBV20-1,TRBD2,SARDRGGRARGDTQY
TRBJ2-6,TRBV6-6,NA,ASSVRANVLT
TRBJ2-3,TRBV6-4,NA,ASSRVDTDTQY
TRBJ1-5,TRBV29-1,TRBD1,SVRDRVNQPQH
TRBJ2-1,TRBV20-1,NA,SARAPVSDNEQF
TRBJ2-5,TRBV12-5,TRBD2,ASGLVNRLARTQETQY
TRBJ2-5,TRBV11-2,NA,ASSKGGVQGETQY
TRBJ2-1,TRBV5-6,TRBD2,ASSPGLADNEQF
TRBJ1-5,TRBV2,NA,ASRFDRRLKNQPQH
TRBJ1-2,TRBV29-1,TRBD1,SAFTGQGHYGYT
TRBJ1-5,TRBV5-6,TRBD1,ASSLGQGASNQPQH
TRBJ2-7,TRBV5-6,NA,ASSLGPVREQY
TRBJ2-1,TRBV6-1,TRBD2,ASSEDSGSYNEQF
TRBJ2-3,TRBV12-5,TRBD2,ASLGLAGTDTQY
TRBJ2-3,TRBV6-6,TRBD2,ASQLAGGTDTQY
TRBJ1-5,TRBV28,NA,ASSVNRIRHQPQH
TRBJ2-1,TRBV5-6,TRBD2,ASSLGLAAHNEQF
TRBJ2-1,TRBV11-2,TRBD2,ASSLEIGTSGRASNEQF
TRBJ2-3,TRBV7-8,NA,ASSLRSVRRGSADTQY
TRBJ2-2,TRBV12-2,NA,ASRLVSSGSTGELF
TRBJ2-2,TRBV7-2,TRBD2,ASSSSGSGGELF
TRBJ2-3,TRBV6-6,TRBD2,ASSYWGGGYEDTQY
TRBJ2-4,TRBV2,TRBD1,ASSPDRGLAKNIQY
TRBJ2-1,TRBV11-2,TRBD2,ASQRERANNEQF
TRBJ2-5,TRBV20-1,NA,SAGRVPVDLRAQY
TRBJ2-7,TRBV7-3,TRBD2,ASSLPGTSGRRSYEQY
TRBJ1-6,TRBV5-5,NA,ASSLGGNSPLH
TRBJ1-1,TRBV6-5,NA,ASSYTMQGGNTEAF
TRBJ2-3,TRBV7-6,TRBD2,ASSPRLAGDTQY
TRBJ2-1,TRBV24-1,TRBD1,ATSDLQGGKNEQF
TRBJ2-1,TRBV24-1,NA,ATSDLYGKGNEQF
TRBJ1-3,TRBV12-3/TRBV12-4,TRBD1,ASSRQGAENTIY
TRBJ2-1,TRBV27,TRBD2,ASSSKREGRNEQF
TRBJ2-7,TRBV29-1,NA,SAWASYEQY
TRBJ2-3,TRBV7-8,TRBD2,ASSFPGLAGSDTQY
TRBJ2-3,TRBV5-1,TRBD2,ASSFSSGNPDTQY
TRBJ2-2,TRBV3-1,TRBD1,ASSARTGGTNTGELF
TRBJ1-5,TRBV6-1,TRBD1,ATVTGPKEPQH
TRBJ2-7,TRBV12-3/TRBV12-4,NA,ASSLQGGYEQY
TRBJ1-2,TRBV12-3/TRBV12-4,NA,ASSPGTTTGYT
TRBJ2-1,TRBV30,TRBD2,ASILAGGYEQF
TRBJ1-5,TRBV3-1,NA,ASSQEPGSWQH
TRBJ2-5,TRBV12-3/TRBV12-4,NA,ASSPLYRVLH
TRBJ2-1,TRBV12-3/TRBV12-4,TRBD2,ASRPGGAGVGEQF
TRBJ1-2,TRBV5-6,TRBD1,ASSATGGGGYT
TRBJ2-7,TRBV20-1,NA,SASLRTSVGEQY
TRBJ2-2,TRBV7-2,NA,ASSPRGAGNTGELF
TRBJ2-5,TRBV5-1,NA,ASSLMFGRAETQY
TRBJ2-3,TRBV24-1,TRBD2,ATRAAGGTDTQY
TRBJ1-3,TRBV3-1,NA,ASSQVGRLSGNTIY
TRBJ1-5,TRBV7-6,TRBD1,ASSPGQQQPQH
TRBJ1-2,TRBV5-1,TRBD1,ASSSGTGEHGYT